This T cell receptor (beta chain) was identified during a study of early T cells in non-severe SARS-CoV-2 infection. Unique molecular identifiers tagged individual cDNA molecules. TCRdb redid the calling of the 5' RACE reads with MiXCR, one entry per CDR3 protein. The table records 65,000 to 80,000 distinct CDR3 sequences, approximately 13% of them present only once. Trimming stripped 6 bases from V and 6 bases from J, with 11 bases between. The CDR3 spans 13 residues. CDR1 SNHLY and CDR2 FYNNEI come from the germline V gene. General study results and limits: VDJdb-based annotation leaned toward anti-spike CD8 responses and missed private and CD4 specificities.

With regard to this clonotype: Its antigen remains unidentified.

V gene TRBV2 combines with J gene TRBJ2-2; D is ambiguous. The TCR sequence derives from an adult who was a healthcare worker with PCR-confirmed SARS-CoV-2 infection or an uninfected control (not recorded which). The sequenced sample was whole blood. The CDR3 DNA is TGTGCCAGCAGATTCCGTGGAGCCGGGGAGCTGTTTTTT. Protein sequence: CASRFRGAGELFF.